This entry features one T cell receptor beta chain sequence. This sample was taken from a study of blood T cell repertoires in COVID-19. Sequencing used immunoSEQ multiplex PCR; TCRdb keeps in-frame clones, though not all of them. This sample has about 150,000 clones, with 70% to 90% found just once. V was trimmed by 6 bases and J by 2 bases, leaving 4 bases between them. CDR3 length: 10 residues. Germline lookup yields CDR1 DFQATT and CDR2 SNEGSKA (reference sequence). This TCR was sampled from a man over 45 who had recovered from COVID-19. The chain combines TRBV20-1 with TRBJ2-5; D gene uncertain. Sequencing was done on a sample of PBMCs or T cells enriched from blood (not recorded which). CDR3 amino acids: CSAEQETQYF. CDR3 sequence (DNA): TGCAGTGCGGAGCAAGAGACCCAGTACTTC.